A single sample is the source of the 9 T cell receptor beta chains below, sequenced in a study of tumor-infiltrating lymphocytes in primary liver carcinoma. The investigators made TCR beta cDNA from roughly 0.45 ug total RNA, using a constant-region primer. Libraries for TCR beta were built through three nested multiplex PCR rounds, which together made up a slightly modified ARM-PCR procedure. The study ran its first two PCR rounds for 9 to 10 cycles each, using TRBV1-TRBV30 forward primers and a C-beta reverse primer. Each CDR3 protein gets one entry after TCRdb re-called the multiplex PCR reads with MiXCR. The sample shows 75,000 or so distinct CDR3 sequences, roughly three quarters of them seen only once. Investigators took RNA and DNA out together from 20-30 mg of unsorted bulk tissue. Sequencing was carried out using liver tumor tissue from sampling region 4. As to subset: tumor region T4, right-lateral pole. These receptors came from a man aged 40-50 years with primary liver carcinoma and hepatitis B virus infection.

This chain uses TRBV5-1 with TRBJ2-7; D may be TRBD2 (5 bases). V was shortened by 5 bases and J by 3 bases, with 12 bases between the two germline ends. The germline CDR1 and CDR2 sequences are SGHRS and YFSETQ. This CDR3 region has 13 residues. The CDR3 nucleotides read TGCGCCAGCAGGCCCACTAGGGACTACGAGCAGTACTTC. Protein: CASRPTRDYEQYF.

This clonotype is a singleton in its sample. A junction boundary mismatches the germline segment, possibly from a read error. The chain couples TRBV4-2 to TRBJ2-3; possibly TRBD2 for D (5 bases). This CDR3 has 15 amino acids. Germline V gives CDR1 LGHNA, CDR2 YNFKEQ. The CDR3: CASNQDTGSTYTQYF. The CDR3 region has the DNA TGTGCCAGCAATCAAGATACGGGAAGCACATATACGCAGTATTTT.

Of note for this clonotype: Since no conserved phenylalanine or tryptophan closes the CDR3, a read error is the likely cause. The CDR3, as DNA: TGTGCCAGCAACCCTCTAGCGGGAGCGGGGGAGCAGTACCTA. Its translation is CASNPLAGAGEQYL. V is TRBV6-5 and J is TRBJ2-7, with 10 bases lining up with TRBD2. Losses at the gene ends were 7 bases for V and 7 bases for J; bases not matched to a gene: 10. The CDR3 consists of 14 residues. Germline-derived CDR1 and CDR2 are MNHEY and SVGAGI.

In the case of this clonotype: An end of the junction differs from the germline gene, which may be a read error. CDR3 sequence (DNA): TGTGCCAGCAGCTCAAGATCGCCCTATGAGCAGCACTTC. As protein: CASSSRSPYEQHF. This chain joins TRBV11-1 and TRBJ2-7; D ambiguous. Germline assignment: CDR1 SGHAT and CDR2 FQDESV (reference sequence). This CDR3 is built from 13 residues.

The CDR3 DNA is TGTGCCAGCAGCGGACTCCGGGGCTCATCAGGGGATACGCAGTATTTT. This gives the protein CASSGLRGSSGDTQYF. The chain combines TRBV11-2 with TRBJ2-3, with D tentatively TRBD1 or TRBD2 (5 bases each). Trimming stripped 5 bases from V and 6 bases from J, with 21 bases between. The CDR3 spans 16 residues. CDR1 and CDR2 (germline): SGHAT, FQNNGV.

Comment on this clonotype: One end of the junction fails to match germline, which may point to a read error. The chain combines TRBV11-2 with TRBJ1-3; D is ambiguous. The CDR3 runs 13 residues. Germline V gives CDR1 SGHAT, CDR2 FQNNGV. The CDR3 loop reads CASAQGAGITIYF. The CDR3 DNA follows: TGTGCCTCAGCACAAGGAGCTGGAATCACCATATATTTT. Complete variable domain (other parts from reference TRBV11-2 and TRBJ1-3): EAGVAQSPRYKIIEKRQSVAFWCNPISGHATLYWYQQILGQGPKLLIQFQNNGVVDDSQLPKDRFSAERLKGVDSTLKIQPAKLEDSAVYLCASAQGAGITIYFGEGSWLTVV.

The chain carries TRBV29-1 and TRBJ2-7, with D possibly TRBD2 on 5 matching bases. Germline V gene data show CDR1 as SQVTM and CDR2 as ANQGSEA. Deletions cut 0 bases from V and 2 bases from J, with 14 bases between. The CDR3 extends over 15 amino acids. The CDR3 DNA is TGCAGCGTTGAAGAACCCGGCGGGCTTACCTACGAGCAGTACTTC. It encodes CSVEEPGGLTYEQYF.

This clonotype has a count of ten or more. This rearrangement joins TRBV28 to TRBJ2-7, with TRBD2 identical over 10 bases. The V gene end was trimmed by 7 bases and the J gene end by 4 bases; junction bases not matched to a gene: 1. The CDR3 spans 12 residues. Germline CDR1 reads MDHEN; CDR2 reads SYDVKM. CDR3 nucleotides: TGTGCCAGCAATAGCGGGAGGTACGAGCAGTACTTC. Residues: CASNSGRYEQYF.

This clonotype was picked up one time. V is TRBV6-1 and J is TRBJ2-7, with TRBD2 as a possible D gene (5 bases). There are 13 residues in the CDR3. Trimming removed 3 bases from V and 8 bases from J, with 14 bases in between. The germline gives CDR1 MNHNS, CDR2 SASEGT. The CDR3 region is CASSDPSGNKQYF. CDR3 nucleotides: TGTGCCAGCAGTGACCCCTCGGGGAATAAGCAGTACTTC.